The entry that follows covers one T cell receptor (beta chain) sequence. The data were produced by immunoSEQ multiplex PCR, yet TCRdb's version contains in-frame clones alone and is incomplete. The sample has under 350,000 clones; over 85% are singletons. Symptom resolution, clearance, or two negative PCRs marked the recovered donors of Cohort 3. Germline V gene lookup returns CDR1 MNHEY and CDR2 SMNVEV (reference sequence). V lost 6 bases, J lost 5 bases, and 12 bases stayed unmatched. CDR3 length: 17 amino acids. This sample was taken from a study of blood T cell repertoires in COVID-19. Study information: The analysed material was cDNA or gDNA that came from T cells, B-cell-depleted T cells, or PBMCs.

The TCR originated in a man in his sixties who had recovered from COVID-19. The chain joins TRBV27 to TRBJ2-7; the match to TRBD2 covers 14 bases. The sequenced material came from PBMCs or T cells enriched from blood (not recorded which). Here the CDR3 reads CASSPRTSGRPWDEQYF. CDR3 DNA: TGTGCCAGCAGCCCCCGGACTAGCGGGAGGCCTTGGGACGAGCAGTACTTC.